Following are 10 T cell receptor beta chains from one sample sequenced in a study of PD-L1 blockade in urothelial cancer. Profiled with immunoSEQ multiplex PCR; TCRdb holds only in-frame clones, not every one. The sample holds roughly 51,000 clones, 60% to 85% seen once. Time point defined: pretreatment peripheral blood. This material consisted of PBMCs, taken around atezolizumab (anti-PD-L1) treatment. Receptors were obtained from a man aged 70 or older with urothelial cancer.

The chain employs TRBV27 and TRBJ2-1, with 9 bases matching TRBD2. The V gene's germline CDR1 is MNHEY and CDR2 SMNVEV (reference sequence). This CDR3 has 14 amino acids. With 5 bases clipped from V and 9 bases from J, the junction kept 8 bases outside the gene matches. CDR3 sequence reads: CASSPLAGVGEQFF. For the CDR3, the DNA is TGTGCCAGCAGTCCTTTAGCGGGAGTTGGTGAGCAGTTCTTC.

The V call is TRBV5-1, the J call TRBJ2-3, with 14 positions matching TRBD2. V dropped 4 bases and J dropped 5; count of bases not matched to a gene: 6. In germline, CDR1 is SGHRS, CDR2 YFSETQ. This CDR3 region has 16 residues. CDR3 residues: CASSQGLAGVVDTQYF. CDR3 nucleotides: TGCGCCAGCAGCCAGGGACTAGCGGGAGTGGTAGATACGCAGTATTTT.

V and J are TRBV7-6 and TRBJ2-2, with TRBD2 matching 8 bases. The CDR3 totals 16 residues. Germline V CDR1 and CDR2: SGHVS, FNYEAQ. The V and J ends lost 1 base and 1 base, in that order; junction bases with no gene match: 2. This CDR3 reads CASSLGLAQNTGELFF. CDR3 nucleotides: TGTGCCAGCAGCTTAGGACTAGCGCAGAACACCGGGGAGCTGTTTTTT.

The chain combines TRBV19 with TRBJ2-1; D remains ambiguous. CDR3 length equals 11 residues. V was trimmed by 4 bases and J by 6 bases, leaving 4 bases between them. Germline CDR1 and CDR2: LNHDA and SQIVND (reference sequence). The CDR3 nucleotides are TGTGCCAGTAGTAGCGGCAATGAGCAGTTCTTC. Translation: CASSSGNEQFF.

The chain combines TRBV27 with TRBJ2-2; 7 nucleotides match TRBD1. The CDR3 sequence is 14 residues long. Trimming at V came to 8 bases and at J to 4 bases, leaving 7 bases not matched to a gene. Germline CDR1 MNHEY, CDR2 SMNVEV (reference sequence). The CDR3 here is CASGKDRLTGELFF. The CDR3 DNA reads TGTGCCAGCGGAAAGGACAGGCTCACCGGGGAGCTGTTTTTT.

This clone was seen a single time. The J gene is TRBJ1-1, the V gene TRBV28; D possibly corresponds to TRBD1 (6 bases). Germline CDR1 reads MDHEN; CDR2 reads SYDVKM. V was cut by 6 bases and J by 0 bases, with 11 bases left in between. This CDR3 spans 14 amino acids. The DNA of the CDR3 is TGTGCCAGCAGGCACAGGGCCCTGAACACTGAAGCTTTCTTT. Protein sequence: CASRHRALNTEAFF.

V is TRBV7-2 and J is TRBJ2-1, with 10 bases identical to TRBD2. Germline-derived CDR1 and CDR2 are SGHTA and FQGNSA. CDR3 length equals 18 residues. With V trimmed by 5 bases and J by 7 bases, 17 bases remained unmatched. CDR3 sequence: CASSRIRTGLAVQNEQFF. The CDR3 DNA sequence: TGTGCCAGCAGCCGAATACGAACCGGACTAGCGGTACAGAATGAGCAGTTCTTC.

This clone was detected only a few times. The V and J genes are TRBV18 and TRBJ2-5; 7 positions match TRBD1. The CDR3 extends over 14 amino acids. Germline loops: CDR1 KGHSH, CDR2 LQKENI. J gave up 5 bases and V 5 bases, and 8 bases lay outside the gene matches. The CDR3 DNA reads as TGTGCCAGCTCATTCGGACAGGAACGGGAGACCCAGTACTTC. Translated: CASSFGQERETQYF.

The CDR3 bases are TGTGCCAGCAGCTCCCTTCTAGCGGGGGGCACAGATACGCAGTATTTT. Residues: CASSSLLAGGTDTQYF. The J gene is TRBJ2-3, the V gene TRBV13, with 10 bases identical to TRBD2. The CDR3 runs to 16 residues. V was pared by 4 bases and J by 1 base, with 5 bases of the junction left unmatched. From germline, CDR1 is PRHDT and CDR2 FYEKMQ (reference sequence). The full variable domain, rest sourced from reference TRBV13 and TRBJ2-3, is AAGVIQSPRHLIKEKRETATLKCYPIPRHDTVYWYQQGPGQDPQFLISFYEKMQSDKGSIPDRFSAQQFSDYHSELNMSSLELGDSALYFCASSSLLAGGTDTQYFGPGTRLTVL.

This clone was seen once. V usage is TRBV19 and J usage is TRBJ2-7; tentative D call: TRBD1 (5 bases). CDR3 length: 13 residues. CDR1 and CDR2 (germline): LNHDA, SQIVND (reference sequence). Trimming removed 1 base at V and 7 bases at J, with 11 bases between. The CDR3 spells CASSIGEGAEQYF. CDR3 DNA sequence: TGTGCCAGTAGTATAGGGGAAGGGGCAGAGCAGTACTTC. Full variable domain (rest looked up from reference TRBV19 and TRBJ2-7): DGGITQSPKYLFRKEGQNVTLSCEQNLNHDAMYWYRQDPGQGLRLIYYSQIVNDFQKGDIAEGYSVSREKKESFPLTVTSAQKNPTAFYLCASSIGEGAEQYFGPGTRLTVT.